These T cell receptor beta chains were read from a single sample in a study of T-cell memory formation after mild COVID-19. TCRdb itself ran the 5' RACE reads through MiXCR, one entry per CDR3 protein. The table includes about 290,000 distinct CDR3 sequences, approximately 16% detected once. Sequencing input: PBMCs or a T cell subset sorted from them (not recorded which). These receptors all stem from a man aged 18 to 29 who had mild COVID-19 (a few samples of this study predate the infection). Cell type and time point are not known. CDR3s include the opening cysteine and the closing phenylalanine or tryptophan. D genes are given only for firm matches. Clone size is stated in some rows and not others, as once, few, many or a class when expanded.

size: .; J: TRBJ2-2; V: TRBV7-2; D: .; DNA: TGTGCCAGCAGCCCGGTTAGTCCCGGGGAGCTGTTTTTT; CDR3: CASSPVSPGELFF
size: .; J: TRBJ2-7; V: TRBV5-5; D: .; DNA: TGTGCCAGCAGCACGGATGTCGACTACGAGCAGTACTTC; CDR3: CASSTDVDYEQYF
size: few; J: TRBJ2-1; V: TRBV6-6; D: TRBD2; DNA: TGTGCCAGCAGTTACTACCGAGCGGGGGGGCTTAATGAGCAGTTCTTC; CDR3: CASSYYRAGGLNEQFF
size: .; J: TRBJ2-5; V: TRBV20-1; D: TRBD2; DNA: TGCAGTGCAGCAGCCACTAGCGGGGGGGCCTTTTCGTACTTC; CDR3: CSAAATSGGAFSYF
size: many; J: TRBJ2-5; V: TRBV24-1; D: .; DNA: TGTGCCACCAGCGTGGCACCCCGAGGGCAAGAGACCCAGTACTTC; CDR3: CATSVAPRGQETQYF
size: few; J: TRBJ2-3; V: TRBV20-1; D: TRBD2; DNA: TGCAGTGCTAGGGGGCATAGCGGGGGGCGCTCCACGGCTACGCAGTATTTT; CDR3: CSARGHSGGRSTATQYF
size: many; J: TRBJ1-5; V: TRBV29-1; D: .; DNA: TGCAGCGTTGACGTCAGGAAATTAGACAGACGGGGAAATCAGCCCCAGCATTTT; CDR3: CSVDVRKLDRRGNQPQHF
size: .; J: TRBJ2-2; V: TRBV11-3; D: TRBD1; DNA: TGTGCCAGCAGCCCCGGACAGGGCGGCGGGGAGCTGTTTTTT; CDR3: CASSPGQGGGELFF
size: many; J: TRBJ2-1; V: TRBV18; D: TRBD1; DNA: TGTGCCAGCTCACTTAATCAGGGGGCGAAGTACAATGAGCAGTTCTTC; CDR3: CASSLNQGAKYNEQFF
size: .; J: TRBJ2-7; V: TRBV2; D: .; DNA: TGTGCCAGCGGAGGACATCCTTACGAGCAGTACTTC; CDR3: CASGGHPYEQYF
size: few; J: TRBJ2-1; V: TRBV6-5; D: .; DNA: TGTGCCAGCAGTATACAGGGTTATGAGCAGTTCTTC; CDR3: CASSIQGYEQFF
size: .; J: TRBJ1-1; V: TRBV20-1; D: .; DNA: TGCAGTGCTAGAGCGACGCAGATGAACACTGAAGCTTTCTTT; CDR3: CSARATQMNTEAFF
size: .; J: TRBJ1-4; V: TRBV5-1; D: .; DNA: TGCGCCAGCAGCTTCATCGGGGGGACTAATGAAAAACTGTTTTTT; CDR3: CASSFIGGTNEKLFF
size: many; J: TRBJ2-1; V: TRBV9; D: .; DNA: TGTGCCAGCAGGGGTGTAGGGGCGGAATACAATGAGCAGTTCTTC; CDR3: CASRGVGAEYNEQFF
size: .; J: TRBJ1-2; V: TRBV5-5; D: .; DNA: TGTGCCAGCAGTAAAACCCCCGCCAAAGAGTTCTATGGCTACACCTTC; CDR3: CASSKTPAKEFYGYTF
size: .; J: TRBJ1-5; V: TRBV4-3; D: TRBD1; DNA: TGCGCCAGCAGCCAAGATGTCGGGACAGGCAATCAGCCCCAGCATTTT; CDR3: CASSQDVGTGNQPQHF
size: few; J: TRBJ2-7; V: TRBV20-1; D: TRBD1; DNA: TGCAGTGCCATTGACAGGGCGATTAGCTACGAGCAGTACTTC; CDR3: CSAIDRAISYEQYF
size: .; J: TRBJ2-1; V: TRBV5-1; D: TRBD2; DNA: TGCGCCAGTGGAGCGGGGGGGCGATACAATGAGCAGTTCTTC; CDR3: CASGAGGRYNEQFF
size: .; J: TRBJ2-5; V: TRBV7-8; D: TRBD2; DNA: TGTGCCAGCAATCGGGGGGGAGGGACCCAGTACTTC; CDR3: CASNRGGGTQYF
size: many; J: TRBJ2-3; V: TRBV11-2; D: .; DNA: TGTGCCAGCAGCTCAGAATGGATTACGCAGTATTTT; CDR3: CASSSEWITQYF
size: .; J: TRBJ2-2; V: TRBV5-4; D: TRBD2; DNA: TGTGCCAGCAGTTTTAAACTAGCGGGGGATGACACCGGGGAGCTGTTTTTT; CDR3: CASSFKLAGDDTGELFF
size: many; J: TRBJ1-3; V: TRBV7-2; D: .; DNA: TGTGCCAGCAGCTTAGACAGCCTCTCTGGAAACACCATATATTTT; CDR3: CASSLDSLSGNTIYF
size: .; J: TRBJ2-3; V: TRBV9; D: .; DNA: TGTGCCAGCCGCGTAAACACAGGGAGTCCAGATACGCAGTATTTT; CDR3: CASRVNTGSPDTQYF
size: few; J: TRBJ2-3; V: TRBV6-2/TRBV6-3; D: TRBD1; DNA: TGTGCCAGCATTTCAAACCGGGACAGACGATACACAGATACGCAGTATTTT; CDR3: CASISNRDRRYTDTQYF
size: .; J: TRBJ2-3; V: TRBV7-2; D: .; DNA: TGTGCCAGCAGCTTAGGACAAACTGGCACAGATACGCAGTATTTT; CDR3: CASSLGQTGTDTQYF
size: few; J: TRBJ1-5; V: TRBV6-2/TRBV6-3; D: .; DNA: TGTGCCAGCAGTTACGGAGGGAGTAGCAATCAGCCCCAGCATTTT; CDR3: CASSYGGSSNQPQHF
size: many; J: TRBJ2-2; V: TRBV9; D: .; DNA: TGTGCCAGCAGCGACAACCGGGACACAGGCCGGCCTCCCGGGGAGCTGTTTTTT; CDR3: CASSDNRDTGRPPGELFF
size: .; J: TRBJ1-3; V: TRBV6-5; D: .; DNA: TGTGCCAGCCGGCGGGGCTCTGGAAACACCATATATTTT; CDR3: CASRRGSGNTIYF
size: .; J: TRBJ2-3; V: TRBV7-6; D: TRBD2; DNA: TGTGCCAGCAGCCTCCGGACTAGCGGGGCTACTAGCACAGATACGCAGTATTTT; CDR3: CASSLRTSGATSTDTQYF
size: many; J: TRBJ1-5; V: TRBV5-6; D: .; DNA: TGTGCCAGCAGCTTGGGGCCGGGGGTTAATCAGCCCCAGCATTTT; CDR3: CASSLGPGVNQPQHF
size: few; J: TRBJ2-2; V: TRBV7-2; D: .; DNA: TGTGCCAGCAGCTTAGCTCAGGGGCCCGGGGAGCTGTTTTTT; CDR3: CASSLAQGPGELFF
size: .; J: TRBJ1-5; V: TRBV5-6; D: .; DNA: TGTGCCAGCAGCTTTCGGTGGGGAAGCAATCAGCCCCAGCATTTT; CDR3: CASSFRWGSNQPQHF
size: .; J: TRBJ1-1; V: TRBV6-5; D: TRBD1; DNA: TGTGCCAGCAATCCGGGACAGGGGTTGTTCACTGAAGCTTTCTTT; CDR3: CASNPGQGLFTEAFF
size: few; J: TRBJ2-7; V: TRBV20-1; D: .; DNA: TGCAGTGCTAGAGTGGGCAGGATCTACGAGCAGTACTTC; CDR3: CSARVGRIYEQYF
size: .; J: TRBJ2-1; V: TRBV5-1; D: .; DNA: TGCGCCAGCAGCTTGGCCCCGCAGGGTAGCTCCTACAATGAGCAGTTCTTC; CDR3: CASSLAPQGSSYNEQFF
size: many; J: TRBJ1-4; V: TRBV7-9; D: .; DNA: TGTGCCAGCAGCTTAGGAGGCTCCTGGGGTGAAAAACTGTTTTTT; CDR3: CASSLGGSWGEKLFF
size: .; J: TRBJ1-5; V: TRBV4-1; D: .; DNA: TGCGCCAGCAGAGGAGGGGATAATCAGCCCCAGCATTTT; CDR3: CASRGGDNQPQHF
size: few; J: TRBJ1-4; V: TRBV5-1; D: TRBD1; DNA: TGCGCCAGCAGCTTGGCGGGGACAGGGACTAATGAAAAACTGTTTTTT; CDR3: CASSLAGTGTNEKLFF
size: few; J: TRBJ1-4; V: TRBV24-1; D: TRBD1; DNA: TGTGCCACCAGTGACCCGGGACAGGGTGATGGTGAAAAACTGTTTTTT; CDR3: CATSDPGQGDGEKLFF
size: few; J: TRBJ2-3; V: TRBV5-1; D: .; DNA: TGCGCCAGCAGCCGGGGTAAGGGGCAGTATTTT; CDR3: CASSRGKGQYF
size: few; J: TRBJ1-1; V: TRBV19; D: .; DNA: TGTGCCAGTATGGATAAGGACCGCGTCATGAACACTGAAGCTTTCTTT; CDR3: CASMDKDRVMNTEAFF
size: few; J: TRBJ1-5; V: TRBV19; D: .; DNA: TGTGCCAGTAAGGAGGGGACGGGTAGCAATCAGCCCCAGCATTTT; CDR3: CASKEGTGSNQPQHF
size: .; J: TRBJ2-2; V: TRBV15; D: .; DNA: TGTGCCACCAGCAGAGATGGGTACGGGGAGCTGTTTTTT; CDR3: CATSRDGYGELFF
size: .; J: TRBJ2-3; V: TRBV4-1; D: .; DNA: TGCGCCAGCAGCCAAGATAATGAGCTACGCACAGATACGCAGTATTTT; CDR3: CASSQDNELRTDTQYF
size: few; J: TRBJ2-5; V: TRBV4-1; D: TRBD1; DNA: TGCGCCAGCAGCCAACCCGGGACAGGGATCAGGGAGACCCAGTACTTC; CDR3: CASSQPGTGIRETQYF
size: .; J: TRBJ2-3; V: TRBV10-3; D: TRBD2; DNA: TGTGCCATCAGTGATGTCAGTGCTAGCGGGGAAAGCACAGATACGCAGTATTTT; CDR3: CAISDVSASGESTDTQYF
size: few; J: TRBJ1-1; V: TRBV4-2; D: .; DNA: TGTGCCAGCAGCCAAGTGAGGAAGGGCGCTGAAGCTTTCTTT; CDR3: CASSQVRKGAEAFF
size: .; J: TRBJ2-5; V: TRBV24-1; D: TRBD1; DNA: TGTGCCACCAGTGATCCCTCGGACAGGGGATCAGAGACCCAGTACTTC; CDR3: CATSDPSDRGSETQYF
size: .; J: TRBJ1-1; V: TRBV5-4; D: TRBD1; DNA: TGTGCCAGCAGCCAGGGGGGTCCCACTGAAGCTTTCTTT; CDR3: CASSQGGPTEAFF
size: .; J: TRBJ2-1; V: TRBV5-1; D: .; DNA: TGCGCCAGCAGCCCACGAGAGGGACAATCCTACAATGAGCAGTTCTTC; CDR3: CASSPREGQSYNEQFF
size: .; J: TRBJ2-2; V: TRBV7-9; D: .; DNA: TGTGCCAGCAGCCACCCTGTCGAAACCGGGGAGCTGTTTTTT; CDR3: CASSHPVETGELFF
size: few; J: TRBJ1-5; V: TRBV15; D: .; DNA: TGTGCCACCAGCAGAGGAGGGAGTCGGGGCAATCAGCCCCAGCATTTT; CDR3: CATSRGGSRGNQPQHF
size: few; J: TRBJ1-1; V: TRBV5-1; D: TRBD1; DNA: TGCGCCAGCAGCTTGGGGGACAGGCCAAAGGGCACTGAAGCTTTCTTT; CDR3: CASSLGDRPKGTEAFF
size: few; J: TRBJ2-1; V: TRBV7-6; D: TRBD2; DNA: TGTGCCAGCAGCTTAAAGAGTCCCCCGGGGGGATCGAATGAGCAGTTCTTC; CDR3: CASSLKSPPGGSNEQFF